This T cell receptor (beta chain) is from a study of T-cell memory formation after mild COVID-19. One entry per CDR3 protein, called by TCRdb with MiXCR from the 5' RACE reads. The sample consists of 200,000 to 250,000 distinct CDR3 sequences, about 15% of them appearing once. Trimming cost V 2 bases and J 6 bases; bases outside gene matches: 13. This CDR3 is 16 amino acids long. Germline CDR1 SGHRS, CDR2 YFSETQ. This sequence joins TRBV5-1 and TRBJ1-2; 7 nucleotides match TRBD1. Sample: PBMCs or a T cell subset sorted from them (not recorded which). The sequence derives from a man between 18 and 29 years old who had mild COVID-19 (a few samples of this study predate the infection). Cell type and time point are not known. CDR3 sequence (DNA): TGCGCCAGCAGCTTCGTAACAGGGGAAGGGGAGAATGGCTACACCTTC. Residues: CASSFVTGEGENGYTF.